This T cell receptor (beta chain) was sequenced for a study of shared clonotypes between healthy human individuals. Study-level information: CD8 memory received one plate per donor, CD8 naive two, CD4 memory three and CD4 naive three.

This CDR3 is 14 amino acids long. CDR1 is SQVTM, CDR2 ANQGSEA, per germline. With 1 base removed from V and 1 base from J, the gap between germline ends came to 8 bases. The study's findings and limits: Rarefaction showed sorted-subset sequencing was incomplete despite large depth.

Points on this clone: Its target is not known.

The study enrolled healthy HIV-negative adults without recent acute infections or vaccinations as donors. Among the donors, all were Caucasian adults who lived in Nashville, Tennessee. Only in-frame clones appear in the TCRdb table, and some are missing; sequencing was by immunoSEQ multiplex PCR. Of 2 million to 2.5 million clones in the sample, under 95% were seen once. The clonotype originates from a man aged 18 to 35 in good health. Some clones in this sample may be carry-over from other donors' samples. Sample: naive CD4+ T cells from PBMCs. As for subset: CD45RA+ positively selected. The V gene is TRBV29-1, the J gene TRBJ2-1; perhaps TRBD2 as D (5 bases). The CDR3 DNA reads TGCAGCGTTGAAGGGACTCCGTCCTACAATGAGCAGTTCTTC. Encoded protein: CSVEGTPSYNEQFF.